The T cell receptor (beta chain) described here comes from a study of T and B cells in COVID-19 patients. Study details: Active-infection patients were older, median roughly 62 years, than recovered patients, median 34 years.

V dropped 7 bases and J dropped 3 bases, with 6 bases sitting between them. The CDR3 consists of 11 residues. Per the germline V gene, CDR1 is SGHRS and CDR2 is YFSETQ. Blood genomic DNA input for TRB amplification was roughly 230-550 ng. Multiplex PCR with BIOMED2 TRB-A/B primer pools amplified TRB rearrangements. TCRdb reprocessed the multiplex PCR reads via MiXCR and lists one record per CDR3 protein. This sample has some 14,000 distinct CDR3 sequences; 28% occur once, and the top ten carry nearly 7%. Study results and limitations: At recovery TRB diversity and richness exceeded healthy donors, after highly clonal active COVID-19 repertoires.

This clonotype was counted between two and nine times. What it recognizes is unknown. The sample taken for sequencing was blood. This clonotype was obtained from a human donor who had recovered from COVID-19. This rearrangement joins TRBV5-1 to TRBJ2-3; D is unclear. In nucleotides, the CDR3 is TGCGCCAGCTTCGGTACAGATACGCAGTATTTT. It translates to CASFGTDTQYF.